The 6 T cell receptor beta chains in this list originate from one sample, sequenced in a study of control samples from healthy donors and cancer patients. Assay used: immunoSEQ multiplex PCR; TCRdb lists only in-frame clones, some missing. Of 100,000 to 120,000 clones in the sample, 85% to 90% are singletons; the top ten hold approximately 3.7%. The sequenced sample consisted of PBMCs. Receptors originate from a woman in her sixties or seventies with lung cancer.

The gene calls are TRBV15 and TRBJ1-2, with D perhaps TRBD1 (5 bases). The CDR3 is 15 amino acids. V dropped 0 bases and J dropped 4 bases, with 12 bases sitting between them. Germline V gene sequence: CDR1 LNHNV, CDR2 YYDKDF (reference sequence). CDR3 sequence: CATSRDPGGTYGYTF. The DNA of the CDR3 is TGTGCCACCAGCAGAGACCCCGGAGGGACCTATGGCTACACCTTC.

J is TRBJ1-5 and V is TRBV7-8, with 8 bases fitting TRBD1. The CDR3 loop spans 17 amino acids. V dropped 2 bases and J dropped 4; count of bases not matched to a gene: 10. The germline V gene encodes CDR1 SGHVS and CDR2 FQNEAQ. The CDR3 region has the DNA TGTGCCAGCAGCTTACTATCATTACAGGGGGAGAATCAGCCCCAGCATTTT. Residues: CASSLLSLQGENQPQHF.

The chain joins TRBV5-1 to TRBJ2-1, with TRBD2 matching 8 bases. Trimming removed 3 bases from V and 6 bases from J; junction bases left unmatched: 14. The CDR3 is made up of 17 amino acids. The germline V gene has CDR1 SGHRS and CDR2 YFSETQ. The DNA for the CDR3 is TGCGCCAGCAGCTCTTTGGGGAGCGGGAGCACAAGCAATGAGCAGTTCTTC. It is translated as CASSSLGSGSTSNEQFF.

This clone was found a few times. The rearrangement uses TRBV4-1 and TRBJ1-3, with D hard to call. The CDR3 is 15 residues long. V lost 1 base to trimming and J lost 2 bases, with 9 bases between them. CDR1 is MGHRA and CDR2 is YSYEKL in the germline V gene. CDR3 residues: CASSQVSDPGNTIYF. CDR3 DNA sequence: TGCGCCAGCAGCCAAGTGTCAGACCCTGGAAACACCATATATTTT.

The chain has TRBV6-2 or TRBV6-3 and TRBJ2-5, with D unclear. The ends were cut back, 0 bases at V and 5 bases at J, with 7 bases in the middle. Germline loops: CDR1 MNHEY, CDR2 SVGEGT. The CDR3 has 13 residues. The CDR3 DNA reads as TGTGCCAGCAGTTACTCGGGTGGGGAGACCCAGTACTTC. The encoded protein is CASSYSGGETQYF.

In its sample, this clone was seen once. This chain links TRBV5-1 with TRBJ2-7; possible D gene TRBD2, 5 bases. Trimming removed 0 bases from V and 3 bases from J, with 13 bases in between. There are 15 residues in the CDR3. Germline V gene data show CDR1 as SGHRS and CDR2 as YFSETQ. The CDR3 DNA sequence: TGCGCCAGCAGCTTGGTCTGGTCGGAGGACTACGAGCAGTACTTC. It specifies CASSLVWSEDYEQYF.